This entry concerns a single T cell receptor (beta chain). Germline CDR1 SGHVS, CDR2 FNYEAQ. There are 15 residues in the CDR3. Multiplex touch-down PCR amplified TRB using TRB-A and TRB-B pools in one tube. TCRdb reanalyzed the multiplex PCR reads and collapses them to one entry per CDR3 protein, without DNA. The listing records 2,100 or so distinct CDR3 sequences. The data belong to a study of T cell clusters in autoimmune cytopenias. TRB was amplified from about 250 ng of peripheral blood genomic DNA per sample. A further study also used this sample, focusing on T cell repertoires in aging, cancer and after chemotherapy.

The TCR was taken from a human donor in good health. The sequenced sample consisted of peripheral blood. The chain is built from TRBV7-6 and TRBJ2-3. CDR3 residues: CASSLDSSLKDTQYF.